The 22 T cell receptor beta chains reported below all come from one sample, sequenced in a study of early T cells in non-severe SARS-CoV-2 infection. TCRdb fed the 5' RACE reads into MiXCR, producing one record per CDR3 protein. The sample has 71,000 or so distinct CDR3 sequences; around 13% are singletons. Sequenced input: whole blood. These receptor sequences come from an adult who was a healthcare worker with PCR-confirmed SARS-CoV-2 infection or an uninfected control (not recorded which).

This clonotype has only a few counts. The chain employs TRBV29-1 and TRBJ2-2; perhaps TRBD1 as D (5 bases). V shed 6 bases and J shed 6 bases, with 11 bases lying between them. Germline assignment: CDR1 SQVTM and CDR2 ANQGSEA. This CDR3 contains 12 residues. CDR3 bases: TGCAGCGTGGCCCAGGGTGCCGGGGAGCTGTTTTTT. It is translated as CSVAQGAGELFF.

This clonotype occurred a few times. The chain combines TRBV12-3 or TRBV12-4 with TRBJ2-2; 7 nucleotides match TRBD1. The J segment lost 4 bases and the V segment lost 5 bases, leaving 16 bases of the junction unmatched. This CDR3 spans 18 amino acids. The CDR3 reads CASSLFIGGWGSTGELFF. The CDR3 region has the DNA TGTGCCAGCAGTCTCTTTATAGGGGGCTGGGGTAGCACCGGGGAGCTGTTTTTT.

The rearrangement links TRBV11-2 to TRBJ2-3; weak D call: TRBD2 (6 bases). The CDR3 is 15 residues long. The germline V gene has CDR1 SGHAT and CDR2 FQNNGV. V dropped 3 bases and J dropped 5 bases, with 15 bases sitting between them. The CDR3 coding sequence is TGTGCCAGCAGCTTGGCGGCGGGGAGGTTAGATACGCAGTATTTT. It specifies CASSLAAGRLDTQYF. Drawing the rest from reference TRBV11-2 and TRBJ2-3, the complete variable domain is EAGVAQSPRYKIIEKRQSVAFWCNPISGHATLYWYQQILGQGPKLLIQFQNNGVVDDSQLPKDRFSAERLKGVDSTLKIQPAKLEDSAVYLCASSLAAGRLDTQYFGPGTRLTVL.

The CDR3 DNA reads TGCAGTGCTGTACTAGCGGGGGTCACAGATACGCAGTATTTT. Translated, it gives CSAVLAGVTDTQYF. The genes are TRBV20-1 and TRBJ2-3; 11 positions agree with TRBD2. After removal of 5 bases from V and 2 bases from J, the junction contained 3 bases not matched to a gene. Germline V gene data show CDR1 as DFQATT and CDR2 as SNEGSKA (reference sequence). This CDR3 region has 14 residues.

This clonotype showed up many times. The V call is TRBV20-1, the J call TRBJ2-7; no definite D call. The germline CDR1 and CDR2 sequences are DFQATT and SNEGSKA (reference sequence). V gave up 4 bases and J gave up 3 bases, with 13 bases separating them. CDR3 length: 13 residues. In DNA form, the CDR3 reads TGCAGTGCTATCGTCGCCCAAAACTACGAGCAGTACTTC. This gives the protein CSAIVAQNYEQYF.

CDR3 nucleotide sequence: TGTGCCAGCAGTTGGGAGGGTGGACAGCCCCAGCATTTT. It translates to CASSWEGGQPQHF. The V gene is TRBV6-2 or TRBV6-3, the J gene TRBJ1-5, with D hard to call. The V end lost 4 bases, the J end lost 7 bases, and 11 bases lay between the germline ends. This CDR3 spans 13 amino acids. The germline V gene has CDR1 MNHEY and CDR2 SVGEGT.

This clonotype has only a few counts. The V and J genes are TRBV29-1 and TRBJ1-1; D is unresolved. Germline assignment: CDR1 SQVTM and CDR2 ANQGSEA. The CDR3 contains 13 residues. Trimming pared 0 bases from V and 7 bases from J, leaving 12 bases between. The CDR3 DNA is TGCAGCGTTGAAGAGTCCCGATGGGGTGAAGCTTTCTTT. It is translated as CSVEESRWGEAFF.

This clonotype was seen a handful of times. The chain joins TRBV20-1 to TRBJ2-5; 14 bases map to TRBD2. Germline assignment: CDR1 DFQATT and CDR2 SNEGSKA (reference sequence). The ends lost 5 bases at V and 4 bases at J; junction bases unmatched: 9. The CDR3 runs 16 residues. Here the CDR3 DNA reads TGCAGTGCTGCGACCGGGACTAGCGGGGGAAGAGAGACCCAGTACTTC. This translates into CSAATGTSGGRETQYF.

This clonotype was observed at least ten times. J is TRBJ1-1 and V is TRBV20-1, with D unresolved. This CDR3 spans 12 amino acids. Trimming cost V 6 bases and J 7 bases, with 15 bases left between them. CDR1 is DFQATT, CDR2 SNEGSKA, per germline (reference sequence). The CDR3 bases are TGCAGTGCCCCTAGTAGTCTGTTTGAAGCTTTCTTT. Its translation is CSAPSSLFEAFF.

The sample holds one count of this clonotype. The gene calls are TRBV5-4 and TRBJ2-7, with D perhaps TRBD2 (5 bases). V was shortened by 0 bases and J by 12 bases, with 19 bases between the two germline ends. The CDR3 loop spans 14 amino acids. CDR1 is SGHNT, CDR2 YYREEE, per germline (reference sequence). CDR3 loop: CASSLGGQVGLPYF. The CDR3 nucleotides read TGTGCCAGCAGCTTGGGTGGGCAGGTTGGACTTCCGTACTTC.

This clonotype was detected ten times or more. CDR3 coding DNA: TGTGCCAGCAGCTTAGGGATTAATCAGCCCCAGCATTTT. Amino acids: CASSLGINQPQHF. The chain combines TRBV11-2 with TRBJ1-5, with D uncertain. The V gene lost 1 base and the J gene lost 4 bases, with 5 bases spanning the gap. The CDR3 sequence is 13 residues long. Germline CDR1 and CDR2: SGHAT and FQNNGV.

The sample holds a few counts of this clonotype. The gene calls are TRBV5-1 and TRBJ2-5, with D perhaps matching TRBD2 (5 bases). Germline lookup yields CDR1 SGHRS and CDR2 YFSETQ. The CDR3 runs 14 residues. V lost 2 bases and J 5 bases, leaving 13 bases between the germline ends. CDR3 sequence reads: CASSFSGGEETQYF. The CDR3 region has the DNA TGCGCCAGCAGCTTCAGTGGTGGGGAGGAGACCCAGTACTTC.

The table lists this clonotype with a few counts. The V call is TRBV28, the J call TRBJ2-1; D gene ambiguous. V was clipped by 7 bases and J by 5 bases, with 6 bases between them. CDR1 MDHEN and CDR2 SYDVKM come from the germline V gene. This CDR3 region has 11 residues. The CDR3 sequence is CASNGNNEQFF. The CDR3 nucleotides are TGTGCCAGCAACGGAAACAATGAGCAGTTCTTC.

This clonotype appeared a few times. The CDR3 nucleotides read TGTGCCAGCAGGGGTAATCGAGCTGAAGCTTTCTTT. Translating it yields CASRGNRAEAFF. This chain joins TRBV3-1 and TRBJ1-1; no definite D call. V lost 6 bases and J 6 bases, leaving 11 bases between the germline ends. CDR3 size: 12 residues. Germline V gene sequence: CDR1 LGHDT, CDR2 YNNKEL (reference sequence).

In its sample, this clonotype was seen a few times. This sequence joins TRBV6-1 and TRBJ1-1; no firm D call. From germline, CDR1 is MNHNS and CDR2 SASEGT. V was clipped by 7 bases and J by 4 bases, with 13 bases between them. The length of the CDR3 is 13 residues. In nucleotides, the CDR3 is TGTGCCAGCACTGAGACGGTGGGCACTGAAGCTTTCTTT. This translates into CASTETVGTEAFF.

This clonotype has a count of ten or more. The rearrangement links TRBV7-6 to TRBJ2-2, with TRBD1 matching over 12 bases. The germline V gene encodes CDR1 SGHVS and CDR2 FNYEAQ. The J segment lost 2 bases and the V segment lost 5 bases, leaving 3 bases of the junction unmatched. The CDR3 contains 16 residues. The CDR3 DNA follows: TGTGCCAGCAGCCCCGGGACAGGGGGCAACACCGGGGAGCTGTTTTTT. This encodes CASSPGTGGNTGELFF.

This clonotype appeared a few times. CDR3 in amino acids: CSARVEGYGYTF. The CDR3, as DNA: TGCAGTGCTAGAGTTGAGGGATATGGCTACACCTTC. V gene TRBV20-1 combines with J gene TRBJ1-2; D unresolved. V was trimmed by 1 base and J by 5 bases, leaving 8 bases between them. CDR1 DFQATT and CDR2 SNEGSKA come from the germline V gene (reference sequence). The CDR3 is made up of 12 amino acids.

This clonotype was seen many times. The V and J genes are TRBV6-1 and TRBJ2-2; no clear D gene. CDR3 length: 14 residues. CDR1 MNHNS and CDR2 SASEGT come from the germline V gene. Trimming cost V 7 bases and J 1 base, with 10 bases left between them. The CDR3 DNA follows: TGTGCCAGCACGATGTCAGGGAACACCGGGGAGCTGTTTTTT. Its protein product is CASTMSGNTGELFF.

Only a few counts were recorded for this clonotype. The V and J genes are TRBV12-3 or TRBV12-4 and TRBJ1-6; 7 bases fit TRBD1. V lost 6 bases to trimming and J lost 3 bases; unmatched junction nucleotides: 5. The CDR3 extends over 15 amino acids. CDR3 DNA: TGTGCCAGCAGCCCCAGGGACAGCTATAATTCACCCCTCCACTTT. It specifies CASSPRDSYNSPLHF.

This rearrangement joins TRBV12-3 or TRBV12-4 to TRBJ2-7; possible D gene TRBD2, 6 bases. Trimming removed 8 bases from V and 4 bases from J, with 21 bases in between. The CDR3 runs to 15 residues. CDR3 region: CASRAGRRALYEQYF. Written as DNA, the CDR3 is TGTGCCAGCCGTGCGGGCAGGAGGGCCTTGTACGAGCAGTACTTC.

The J gene is TRBJ2-7, the V gene TRBV7-2, with TRBD2 as a possible D gene (5 bases). Per the germline V gene, CDR1 is SGHTA and CDR2 is FQGNSA. With 5 bases removed from V and 1 base from J, the gap between germline ends came to 18 bases. CDR3 length: 16 residues. CDR3 in DNA: TGTGCCAGCAGCCCGGGCCTGGAGGTGTTTTCCTACGAGCAGTACTTC. This translates into CASSPGLEVFSYEQYF.

This clonotype was detected ten times or more. The CDR3 reads CASSPQDITGTEAFF. CDR3 nucleotide sequence: TGTGCCAGCTCACCACAAGACATAACAGGCACTGAAGCTTTCTTT. V is TRBV18 and J is TRBJ1-1, with D perhaps matching TRBD1 (5 bases). V was pared by 1 base and J by 4 bases, with 13 bases between. This CDR3 is 15 amino acids long. The germline V gene has CDR1 KGHSH and CDR2 LQKENI.